The entry that follows covers one TCR beta chain sequence. The data were taken from a study of shared clonotypes between healthy human individuals. The CDR3 runs to 16 residues. With 6 bases clipped from V and 4 bases from J, the junction kept 10 bases outside the gene matches. Germline-derived CDR1 and CDR2 are SGHDN and FVKESK. Samples underwent the assay at deep level. Each subset's genomic DNA was shared equally among a number of immunoSEQ plates. Produced via immunoSEQ multiplex PCR; TCRdb's table is partial and in-frame only. This repertoire shows millions of clones, over 85% found once; its top ten account for roughly 0.14%.

V usage is TRBV14 and J usage is TRBJ1-1, with 11 bases lining up with TRBD1. What was sequenced was naive CD4+ T cells sorted from blood. As for subset: CD45RA+ positively selected. The clonotype originates from a man younger than 35 in good health. The CDR3 is CASSPDRGLLGTEAFF. In DNA, the CDR3 is TGTGCCAGCAGTCCGGACAGGGGGCTTTTAGGCACTGAAGCTTTCTTT.